This record concerns one T cell receptor beta chain sequence. TCRdb re-called the RT-PCR reads with MiXCR, one entry per CDR3 protein. The table has approximately 720,000 distinct CDR3 sequences, approximately 15% seen once. The CDR3 totals 12 residues. In germline, CDR1 is MDHEN, CDR2 SYDVKM. The V gene end was trimmed by 10 bases and the J gene end by 6 bases; junction bases not matched to a gene: 6. The V gene is TRBV28, the J gene TRBJ2-1; 7 bases are a match to TRBD1. The receptor was derived from a female donor in good health, serving as a healthy control. Material for sequencing was memory CD4+ T cells from blood. The CDR3 DNA sequence: TGTGCCACCCGACAGGGTTTCAATGAGCAGTTCTTC. Its protein product is CATRQGFNEQFF.